The 29 T cell receptor beta chains below were found in one sample sequenced in a study of long-term antiretroviral therapy in people with HIV (dated by TCRdb to between 2021 and 2023). The immunoSEQ hsTCRB v3.0 assay was used at survey level resolution to sequence the TRB variable region. TCRdb stores this immuneACCESS table with in-frame sequences only. Part of the clones is absent; in the studies checked, under half of the shortfall reflects unresolved V genes, and no reason is known for the rest. The sample table contains roughly 20,000 clones; only one count was recorded for 80% to 90% of them. About 7% of the sample belongs to the ten largest clones. Source: unsorted PBMCs, taken 1.8 years before starting antiretroviral therapy. The receptors come from a woman in her 30s with HIV.

This clone was detected a few times. The chain has TRBV12-5 and TRBJ1-5; a weak D match, TRBD1 (6 bases). Germline V CDR1 and CDR2: LGHNT, FRNRAP. This CDR3 contains 16 residues. Trimming pared 5 bases from V and 0 bases from J, leaving 14 bases between. This CDR3 reads CASGLRTANSNQPQHF. The CDR3 DNA is TGTGCTAGTGGTCTCAGGACAGCGAATAGCAATCAGCCCCAGCATTTT.

This clone was found once. V gene TRBV18 combines with J gene TRBJ2-2; tentative D call: TRBD1 (5 bases). Germline CDR1 KGHSH, CDR2 LQKENI. The CDR3 covers 15 residues. V lost 4 bases and J 6 bases, leaving 15 bases between the germline ends. CDR3 sequence reads: CASSRYVSGSGELFF. CDR3 nucleotide sequence: TGTGCCAGCTCACGTTACGTTTCAGGGTCCGGGGAGCTGTTTTTT.

The chain couples TRBV18 to TRBJ1-5; D call uncertain. The CDR3 spans 13 residues. CDR1 and CDR2 (germline): KGHSH, LQKENI. V was pared by 4 bases and J by 1 base, with 5 bases between. CDR3 region: CASSRESNQPQHF. In DNA form, the CDR3 reads TGTGCCAGCTCACGGGAGAGCAATCAGCCCCAGCATTTT.

The CDR3, as DNA: TGTGCCAGCAGCTTGACGACTAGCGGCACCGGGGAGCTGTTTTTT. This encodes CASSLTTSGTGELFF. The chain couples TRBV5-4 to TRBJ2-2, with 9 bases matching TRBD2. The CDR3 runs 15 residues. Germline-derived CDR1 and CDR2 are SGHNT and YYREEE (reference sequence). V trimming: 1 base; J trimming: 4 bases; junction bases outside the gene matches: 2.

In DNA, the CDR3 is TGTGCCTCGCACCGTTCCGATGGGGCCAACGTCCTGACTTTC. It translates to CASHRSDGANVLTF. J is TRBJ2-6 and V is TRBV10-3; D remains unclear. The CDR3 runs to 14 residues. The V gene's germline CDR1 is ENHRY and CDR2 SYGVKD. The ends were cut back, 11 bases at V and 3 bases at J, with 14 bases in the middle.

The chain has TRBV2 and TRBJ1-5; D gene ambiguous. The germline gives CDR1 SNHLY, CDR2 FYNNEI. Trimming shortened V by 4 bases and J by 0 bases, and 7 bases separated the two germline ends. The CDR3 length is 14 residues. This CDR3 reads CASSVSASNQPQHF. CDR3 coding DNA: TGTGCCAGCAGTGTGAGCGCTAGCAATCAGCCCCAGCATTTT.

This chain connects TRBV9 to TRBJ2-3, with D perhaps TRBD1 or TRBD2 (5 bases each). In germline, CDR1 is SGDLS, CDR2 YYNGEE. This CDR3 contains 13 residues. The V end was cut by 3 bases, the J end by 0 bases, with 5 bases between. For the CDR3, the DNA is TGTGCCAGCAGCGGGGACAGCACAGATACGCAGTATTTT. As protein: CASSGDSTDTQYF. The full variable domain, with the rest looked up from reference TRBV9 and TRBJ2-3, is DSGVTQTPKHLITATGQRVTLRCSPRSGDLSVYWYQQSLDQGLQFLIQYYNGEERAKGNILERFSAQQFPDLHSELNLSSLELGDSALYFCASSGDSTDTQYFGPGTRLTVL.

The rearrangement joins TRBV5-5 to TRBJ2-2; no definite D call. The CDR3 contains 13 residues. Germline V lookup: CDR1 SGHKS, CDR2 YYEKEE (reference sequence). Deletions cut 7 bases from V and 5 bases from J, with 12 bases between. The CDR3 reads CASEFSGTGELFF. The DNA for the CDR3 is TGTGCCAGCGAGTTTTCAGGAACCGGGGAGCTGTTTTTT.

On this clone: An end of the junction differs from the germline gene, which may be a read error. The chain couples TRBV27 to TRBJ1-1, with D possibly TRBD1 on 5 matching bases. The CDR3 loop spans 14 amino acids. Germline V gene sequence: CDR1 MNHEY, CDR2 SMNVEV (reference sequence). The CDR3 nucleotides are TGTGCCAGCAGTTTAGGAGGGGATAACACTGAAACTTTCTTT. Its translation: CASSLGGDNTETFF.

This clone has more than one count but fewer than ten. The gene calls are TRBV5-1 and TRBJ1-2; possible D gene TRBD1, 5 bases. This CDR3 region has 13 residues. Germline CDR1 SGHRS, CDR2 YFSETQ. Deletions cut 0 bases from V and 8 bases from J, with 11 bases between. The CDR3 sequence is CASSLAEQGGYTF. CDR3 nucleotide sequence: TGCGCCAGCAGCTTGGCCGAGCAGGGAGGCTACACCTTC.

The chain has TRBV21-1 and TRBJ1-1. TRBV21-1 is given as a pseudogene. This CDR3 region has 17 residues. DNA for the CDR3: TGTGCCAGCAGCATCCTTGTGTCGGGGGGCATAAACACTGAAGCTTTCTTT. It encodes CASSILVSGGINTEAFF.

The rearrangement links TRBV11-2 to TRBJ1-1; no definite D call. V lost 0 bases and J lost 1, with 9 bases in between. The CDR3 runs to 15 residues. From germline, CDR1 is SGHAT and CDR2 FQNNGV. CDR3: CASSLEPGSNTEAFF. CDR3 coding DNA: TGTGCCAGCAGCTTAGAACCGGGGTCGAACACTGAAGCTTTCTTT.

The chain employs TRBV5-1 and TRBJ2-1; tentatively, D is TRBD1 (6 bases). Germline CDR1 SGHRS, CDR2 YFSETQ. The V and J ends lost 1 base and 1 base respectively, with 18 bases between them. There are 18 residues in the CDR3. The CDR3 DNA reads as TGCGCCAGCAGCTTGCGACAGGCGGCGGGTTTTTCCTACAATGAGCAGTTCTTC. Translating it yields CASSLRQAAGFSYNEQFF.

The rearrangement links TRBV27 to TRBJ1-1, with D possibly TRBD1 on 5 matching bases. Germline V gene lookup returns CDR1 MNHEY and CDR2 SMNVEV (reference sequence). The CDR3 totals 16 residues. Trimming took off 2 bases at V and 0 bases at J, with 13 bases between the two ends. The CDR3 protein is CASSLRPGHLNTEAFF. The CDR3 DNA reads TGTGCCAGCAGTTTAAGGCCGGGGCACCTGAACACTGAAGCTTTCTTT.

The CDR3 here is CATSTRRGGYGYTF. For the CDR3, the DNA is TGTGCCACCAGCACCAGGAGGGGAGGGTATGGCTACACCTTC. The chain uses TRBV15 and TRBJ1-2; possibly TRBD1 for D (5 bases). V lost 4 bases to trimming and J lost 5 bases, with 14 bases between them. Germline CDR1 and CDR2: LNHNV and YYDKDF (reference sequence). The CDR3 consists of 14 residues. The full variable domain, rest sourced from reference TRBV15 and TRBJ1-2, is DAMVIQNPRYQVTQFGKPVTLSCSQTLNHNVMYWYQQKSSQAPKLLFHYYDKDFNNEADTPDNFQSRRPNTSFCFLDIRSPGLGDTAMYLCATSTRRGGYGYTFGSGTRLTVV.

V is TRBV25-1 and J is TRBJ1-4; 8 nucleotides agree with TRBD1. The germline CDR1 and CDR2 sequences are MGHDK and SYGVNS. This CDR3 contains 15 residues. The junction had 7 bases not matched to a gene; V was cut back by 4 bases and J by 6 bases. The CDR3 DNA reads as TGTGCCAGCAGTGGACGGACAGGGTTTGATGAAAAACTGTTTTTT. This sequence encodes CASSGRTGFDEKLFF.

The rearrangement links TRBV5-4 to TRBJ1-2; D is uncertain. V was clipped by 4 bases and J by 0 bases, with 13 bases between them. This CDR3 spans 15 amino acids. Germline V lookup: CDR1 SGHNT, CDR2 YYREEE (reference sequence). CDR3 nucleotide sequence: TGTGCCAGCAGCCCCTCGGTCCCAGCTAACTATGGCTACACCTTC. The encoded protein is CASSPSVPANYGYTF.

This chain links TRBV5-4 with TRBJ2-7, with 8 nucleotides matching TRBD1. This CDR3 has 15 amino acids. The junction had 9 bases not matched to a gene; V was cut back by 0 bases and J by 7 bases. CDR1 is SGHNT, CDR2 YYREEE, per germline (reference sequence). The CDR3 is CASSLGTGTPGEQYF. CDR3 nucleotide sequence: TGTGCCAGCAGCTTGGGGACAGGGACCCCGGGAGAGCAGTACTTC.

The V and J genes are TRBV5-6 and TRBJ1-3, with a tentative D call TRBD1 (5 bases). The CDR3 loop spans 15 amino acids. Germline CDR1 reads SGHDT; CDR2 reads YYEEEE. V was clipped by 4 bases and J by 0 bases, with 11 bases between them. CDR3 loop: CASSLPGASGNTIYF. The CDR3 coding sequence is TGTGCCAGCAGCCTACCCGGGGCCTCTGGAAACACCATATATTTT.

The chain is built from TRBV9 and TRBJ2-1, with D perhaps TRBD1 (6 bases). Germline CDR1 reads SGDLS; CDR2 reads YYNGEE. This CDR3 comprises 12 residues. V shed 4 bases and J shed 7 bases, with 9 bases lying between them. The CDR3: CASSPQGNEQFF. DNA for the CDR3: TGTGCCAGCAGCCCCCAGGGGAATGAGCAGTTCTTC.

This clone was detected only a few times. J is TRBJ1-4 and V is TRBV29-1, with D maybe TRBD1 (5 bases). The CDR3 is made up of 11 amino acids. Deletions cut 4 bases from V and 8 bases from J, with 8 bases between. The germline CDR1 and CDR2 sequences are SQVTM and ANQGSEA. The CDR3 protein is CSVGGPEKLFF. DNA for the CDR3: TGCAGCGTTGGGGGCCCGGAAAAACTGTTTTTT. The complete variable domain, with remaining parts taken from reference TRBV29-1 and TRBJ1-4, reads SAVISQKPSRDICQRGTSLTIQCQVDSQVTMMFWYRQQPGQSLTLIATANQGSEATYESGFVIDKFPISRPNLTFSTLTVSNMSPEDSSIYLCSVGGPEKLFFGSGTQLSVL.

The chain links TRBV4-1 to TRBJ1-6; D ambiguous. Germline values: CDR1 MGHRA, CDR2 YSYEKL. The CDR3 extends over 16 amino acids. The V gene lost 1 base and the J gene lost 5 bases, with 12 bases spanning the gap. The CDR3 nucleotides are TGCGCCAGCAGCCAAGTGAAGGGTGTGAATAATTCACCCCTCCACTTT. Translation gives CASSQVKGVNNSPLHF.

This clone has a handful of counts. V gene TRBV19 combines with J gene TRBJ1-2, with D hard to call. Trimming cost V 6 bases and J 8 bases, with 10 bases left between them. This CDR3 comprises 11 residues. Germline V gene sequence: CDR1 LNHDA, CDR2 SQIVND (reference sequence). The CDR3 coding sequence is TGTGCCAGTAGGGAAACGGCGGGCTACACCTTC. It encodes CASRETAGYTF.

The rearrangement uses TRBV7-8 and TRBJ2-1, with D maybe TRBD1 (5 bases). Trimming pared 7 bases from V and 3 bases from J, leaving 13 bases between. The CDR3 has 14 residues. Germline CDR1 SGHVS, CDR2 FQNEAQ. The CDR3 is CASNKGLLYNEQFF. The CDR3 DNA reads as TGTGCCAGCAACAAGGGGCTACTCTACAATGAGCAGTTCTTC.

This clone has only a few counts. The chain links TRBV30 to TRBJ1-2; D unresolved. The germline CDR1 and CDR2 sequences are GTSNPN and SVGIG (reference sequence). V was pared by 0 bases and J by 8 bases, with 7 bases between. The CDR3 extends over 11 amino acids. In DNA, the CDR3 is TGTGCCTGGAGTGTAATGTCAGGCTACACCTTC. Protein sequence: CAWSVMSGYTF.

J is TRBJ2-3 and V is TRBV5-1; 8 bases are a match to TRBD2. This CDR3 has 14 amino acids. Unmatched junction bases numbered 1, after V lost 2 bases and J lost 2 bases. Germline CDR1 reads SGHRS; CDR2 reads YFSETQ. As DNA, the CDR3 is TGCGCCAGCAGCTTACTAGCGGTCACAGATACGCAGTATTTT. It translates to CASSLLAVTDTQYF.

V and J are TRBV5-8 and TRBJ1-6; no clear D gene. CDR1 and CDR2 (germline): SGHTS, YDEGEE. The V end was cut by 1 base, the J end by 7 bases, with 9 bases between. CDR3 size: 14 residues. The CDR3 DNA sequence: TGTGCCAGCAGCTTGAGGAAAGGGAATTCACCCCTCCACTTT. Its protein is CASSLRKGNSPLHF.

This chain links TRBV6-6 with TRBJ2-7; the D gene is possibly TRBD2 (6 bases). CDR1 MNHNY and CDR2 SVGAGI come from the germline V gene (reference sequence). This CDR3 has 14 residues. Trimming stripped 5 bases from V and 1 base from J, with 12 bases between. In nucleotides, the CDR3 is TGTGCCAGCAGTACAGCCCGGGGGTCCTACGAGCAGTACGTC. Translation: CASSTARGSYEQYV.

V and J are TRBV5-6 and TRBJ2-5, with 11 positions matching TRBD1. This CDR3 spans 14 amino acids. The V and J ends lost 2 bases and 5 bases, in that order; junction bases with no gene match: 2. The germline V gene has CDR1 SGHDT and CDR2 YYEEEE. In DNA, the CDR3 is TGTGCCAGCAGCTTCGGACAGGGGGCCGAGACCCAGTACTTC. Protein product: CASSFGQGAETQYF.